The sequence of this T cell receptor (beta chain) was determined in a study of blood T cell repertoires in COVID-19. This CDR3 spans 13 amino acids. Germline CDR1 is KGHSH and CDR2 is LQKENI. V was clipped by 4 bases and J by 2 bases, with 8 bases between them. Libraries were prepared by immunoSEQ multiplex PCR; TCRdb keeps only in-frame clonotypes and omits some of them. The sample has about 140,000 clones; over 75% are singletons. The V and J genes are TRBV18 and TRBJ2-5; D gene unclear. The sample was PBMCs or T cells enriched from blood (not recorded which). This TCR was recovered from a man over 45 in a cohort exposed to, infected with or recovered from COVID-19 (not recorded which). The CDR3 DNA follows: TGTGCCAGCTCACTAACAGTACAAGAGACCCAGTACTTC. Its translation: CASSLTVQETQYF. The full variable domain, in which reference TRBV18 and TRBJ2-5 provide the parts outside the CDR3, is NAGVMQNPRHLVRRRGQEARLRCSPMKGHSHVYWYRQLPEEGLKFMVYLQKENIIDESGMPKERFSAEFPKEGPSILRIQQVVRGDSAAYFCASSLTVQETQYFGPGTRLLVL.